These T cell receptor beta chains were read from a single sample in a study of blood T cell repertoires in COVID-19. TCRdb's table, derived via immunoSEQ multiplex PCR, lists solely in-frame clones and lacks some. The data contain 100,000 to 150,000 clones, around 85% of them singletons. Material: peripheral blood. The receptors were sampled from a woman aged 45 to 65 with acute or convalescent COVID-19. Both conserved end residues are part of each CDR3. A D gene is named only where the DNA matches it firmly. Clone size is given for some rows only: seen once, a few or many times, or a class if the clone is expanded.

length	D	size	V	J	DNA	CDR3
13	NA	NA	TRBV6-5	TRBJ1-3	TGTGCCGCCACAGGAAGGGCTGGAAACACCATATATTTT	CAATGRAGNTIYF
12	NA	few	TRBV10-1	TRBJ2-3	TGCGCCAGCGGAACTCCCGGGGATACGCAGTATTTT	CASGTPGDTQYF
16	TRBD2	NA	TRBV14	TRBJ2-2	TGTGCCAGCTCCAGCTATAGCGGGGGTGACACCGGGGAGCTGTTTTTT	CASSSYSGGDTGELFF
14	NA	once	TRBV19	TRBJ1-5	TGTGCCAGTAGTATACAGGGGTTCAATCAGCCCCAGCATTTT	CASSIQGFNQPQHF
16	TRBD1	NA	TRBV5-1	TRBJ1-3	TGCGCCAGCAGCCCCGAGAATAGGGGGCAAGGAAACACCATATATTTT	CASSPENRGQGNTIYF
15	NA	NA	TRBV2	TRBJ1-2	TGTGCCAGCAGTCGATCCCGGACAGACTACTATGGCTACACCTTC	CASSRSRTDYYGYTF
13	NA	NA	TRBV29-1	TRBJ2-2	TGCAGCGTTGACGGGGGTAACACCGGGGAGCTGTTTTTT	CSVDGGNTGELFF
16	NA	NA	TRBV7-2	TRBJ2-1	TGTGCCAGCAGCCCGGGTGTGTGGGGGGCCTACAATGAGCAGTTCTTC	CASSPGVWGAYNEQFF
14	NA	once	TRBV19	TRBJ1-1	TGTGCCAGTAGTACACAGGTCGGGAACACTGAAGCTTTCTTT	CASSTQVGNTEAFF
13	NA	NA	TRBV25-1	TRBJ1-4	TGTGCCAGCAGTGTCCCCCAGGGTGAAAAACTGTTTTTT	CASSVPQGEKLFF